Sequencing of this T cell receptor (beta chain) was carried out in a study of early T cells in non-severe SARS-CoV-2 infection. For the study at large: Chains from this unsorted whole-blood bulk RNA could not be paired. Whole-study results and caveats: Private and CD4 specificities were missed by VDJdb matching, skewed to anti-spike CD8.

Individual cDNA molecules each received unique molecular identifiers attached to them. TCRdb re-called the 5' RACE reads through MiXCR, storing one row per CDR3 protein. The sample yields about 83,000 distinct CDR3 sequences, over 13% seen once. This clonotype showed up just a few times. Its specificity is unknown. This CDR3 spans 14 amino acids. V was shortened by 0 bases and J by 2 bases, with 7 bases between the two germline ends. From germline, CDR1 is SGHRS and CDR2 YFSETQ. The sample taken for sequencing was whole blood. The gene calls are TRBV5-1 and TRBJ2-3; either TRBD1 or TRBD2 may fit D (5 bases each). This TCR was recovered from an adult who was a healthcare worker with PCR-confirmed SARS-CoV-2 infection or an uninfected control (not recorded which). As DNA, the CDR3 is TGCGCCAGCAGCTTGGGAGGGACCACAGATACGCAGTATTTT. It codes for CASSLGGTTDTQYF.